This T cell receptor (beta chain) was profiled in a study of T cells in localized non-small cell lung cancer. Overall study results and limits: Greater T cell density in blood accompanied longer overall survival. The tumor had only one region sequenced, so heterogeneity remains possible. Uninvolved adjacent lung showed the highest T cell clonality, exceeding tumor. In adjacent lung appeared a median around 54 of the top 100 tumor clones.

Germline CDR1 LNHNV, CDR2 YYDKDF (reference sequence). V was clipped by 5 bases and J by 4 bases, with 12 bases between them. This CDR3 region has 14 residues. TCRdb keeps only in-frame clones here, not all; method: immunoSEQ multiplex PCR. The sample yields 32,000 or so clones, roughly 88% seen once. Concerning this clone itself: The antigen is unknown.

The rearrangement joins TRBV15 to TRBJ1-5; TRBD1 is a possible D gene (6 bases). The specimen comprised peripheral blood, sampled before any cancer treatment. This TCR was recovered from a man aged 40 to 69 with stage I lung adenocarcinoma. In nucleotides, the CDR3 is TGTGCCACCAGCGAGCGACAGGTTAATCAGCCCCAGCATTTT. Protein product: CATSERQVNQPQHF.